The 6 T cell receptor beta chains presented below share a single source sample, sequenced in a study of blood T cell repertoires in COVID-19. Sequencing used immunoSEQ multiplex PCR; TCRdb keeps in-frame clones, though not all of them. The sample lists about 64,000 clones; around 80% were seen once. Sequencing used peripheral blood. Receptors originate from a woman aged 60 to 75 with acute or convalescent COVID-19.

Only one count was recorded for this clone. The chain carries TRBV10-3 and TRBJ1-2; no definite D call. Trimming removed 3 bases at V and 1 base at J, with 6 bases between. The CDR3 loop spans 13 amino acids. Germline V gene lookup returns CDR1 ENHRY and CDR2 SYGVKD. The CDR3 spells CAISETDNYGYTF. Here the CDR3 DNA reads TGTGCCATCAGTGAAACTGATAACTATGGCTACACCTTC.

The rearrangement joins TRBV7-3 to TRBJ2-3; tentative D call: TRBD2 (7 bases). This CDR3 has 15 amino acids. V lost 4 bases and J 3 bases, leaving 14 bases between the germline ends. Germline loops: CDR1 SGHTA, CDR2 FQGTGA. CDR3 amino acids: CASSSTGGLTDTQYF. Here the CDR3 DNA reads TGTGCCAGCAGCTCCACGGGGGGCCTAACAGATACGCAGTATTTT. The full variable domain, rest sourced from reference TRBV7-3 and TRBJ2-3, is GAGVSQTPSNKVTEKGKYVELRCDPISGHTALYWYRQSLGQGPEFLIYFQGTGAADDSGLPNDRFFAVRPEGSVSTLKIQRTERGDSAVYLCASSSTGGLTDTQYFGPGTRLTVL.

There are a few counts of this clone. The chain is built from TRBV20-1 and TRBJ1-2; perhaps TRBD1 as D (5 bases). CDR1 is DFQATT, CDR2 SNEGSKA, per germline (reference sequence). This CDR3 is built from 11 residues. For the CDR3, the DNA is TGCGGAGCGGGGGAACCCTATGGCTACACCTTC. Its translation is CGAGEPYGYTF.

V usage is TRBV11-2 and J usage is TRBJ2-2, with D tentatively TRBD1 (6 bases). This CDR3 has 16 amino acids. Per germline, CDR1 SGHAT and CDR2 FQNNGV. The V gene lost 1 base and the J gene lost 2 bases, with 11 bases spanning the gap. The CDR3 coding sequence is TGTGCCAGCAGCTTAGGTGAGGGGGTCAACACCGGGGAGCTGTTTTTT. It is translated as CASSLGEGVNTGELFF.

CDR3 bases: TGTGCCACCAGCAGAGAAGACAGATGGATTGGAGCTTTCTTT. Translation: CATSREDRWIGAFF. The chain combines TRBV15 with TRBJ1-1; TRBD1 is a possible D gene (5 bases). The CDR3 covers 14 residues. Trimming pared 0 bases from V and 10 bases from J, leaving 15 bases between. Germline V gives CDR1 LNHNV, CDR2 YYDKDF (reference sequence).

This clone has just a few counts. The chain uses TRBV5-1 and TRBJ1-5; D remains unclear. CDR1 and CDR2 (germline): SGHRS, YFSETQ. Between the trimmed V and J ends, which lost 0 bases and 1 base, there was a span of 8 bases. The CDR3 runs to 15 residues. As DNA, the CDR3 is TGCGCCAGCAGCTTGGCGGGGTCGAGCAATCAGCCCCAGCATTTT. Its protein is CASSLAGSSNQPQHF.